Listed here are 20 T cell receptor beta chains from one sample, sequenced in a study of CD8+ T cells in alopecia areata. Cells pooled from cutaneous lymph nodes were sorted on CD4, CD8alpha, NKG2D, NKG2ACE and other markers. As the sequencing template, cDNA was produced by extracting RNA and reverse transcribing it. Assay used: immunoSEQ multiplex PCR; TCRdb lists only in-frame clones, some missing. There are about 270,000 clones in the sample, none observed a single time. Sequenced sample: CD4+ T cells sorted from a lymph node. These receptors were obtained from a C3H/HeJ mouse with alopecia areata. This strain has MHC haplotype H2-k.

This clone was counted many times. The genes are named according to mouse. CDR3 DNA, as far as it was read: TGTGCCAGCAGCCCCTGGGACAACTATAATTCGCCC. Its translation: CASSPWDNYNSP. The full CDR3 protein reads CASSPWDNYNSPLYF. The J gene is TRBJ1-6, the V gene TRBV3; weak D call: TRBD1 (6 bases). Read coverage stops 3 residues before the CDR3 terminus; the germline J gene supplies the remainder. TRBJ1-6 belongs to the ORF category, with a function that is uncertain. The CDR3 extends over 15 amino acids. The ends were cut back, 5 bases at V and 3 bases at J, with 11 bases in the middle. CDR1 and CDR2 from the germline V gene are SNHLY and FYNGKV (reference sequence).

Concerning this clone: Mouse gene names and germline throughout. With the read ending 4 residues before the CDR3 end, the germline J gene is used to fill in that end. The J gene is TRBJ2-1, the V gene TRBV5; D not certain. V lost 3 bases to trimming and J lost 0 bases, with 6 bases between them. CDR1 and CDR2 from the germline V gene are LGHNA and YNLKQL (reference sequence). The CDR3 spans 14 residues. This CDR3 reads CASSHRSNYAEQFF. The DNA read from the CDR3 is TGTGCCAGCAGCCACAGGAGTAACTATGCT.

As regards this clone: Each gene name is a mouse one. Coverage ceases 4 residues before the CDR3 finishes, and the germline J gene fills in the end. This chain uses TRBV19 with TRBJ2-2, with a possible D match to TRBD2 (7 bases). The CDR3 is made up of 14 amino acids. Germline V gene data show CDR1 as FNHDT and CDR2 as SITEND (reference sequence). V lost 2 bases, J lost 4 bases, and 9 bases lay in between. The CDR3 bases that were read are TGTGCCAGCAGTATGGGGGGCCGCACCGGG. Translation: CASSMGGRTG. The entire CDR3 is CASSMGGRTGQLYF. The full variable domain, in which reference TRBV19 and TRBJ2-2 provide the parts outside the CDR3, is GGIITQTPKFLIGQEGQKLTLKCQQNFNHDTMYWYRQDSGKGLRLIYYSITENDLQKGDLSEGYDASREKKSSFSLTVTSAQKNEMAVFLCASSMGGRTGQLYFGEGSKLTVL.

This clone has a handful of counts. Gene and germline names: mouse. Read sequence stops 4 residues before the CDR3 end, and the germline J gene provides the missing end. The chain carries TRBV13-1 and TRBJ2-5; TRBD2 agrees at 10 bases. The CDR3 has 14 amino acids. Trimming removed 5 bases from V and 3 bases from J; junction bases left unmatched: 3. Germline values: CDR1 NSHNY, CDR2 SYGAGN. The CDR3 DNA, read in part, is TGTGCCAGCAGGCCGGGACTGGGGCAAGAC. Its translation: CASRPGLGQD. The full-length CDR3 reads as CASRPGLGQDTQYF.

Ten or more counts support this clone. Gene and germline names: mouse. Read coverage stops 3 residues before the CDR3 terminus; the germline J gene supplies the remainder. The chain couples TRBV1 to TRBJ1-6, with 8 bases aligning to TRBD1. TRBJ1-6 is placed among ORFs of uncertain function. CDR3 length: 17 residues. Germline-derived CDR1 and CDR2 are NSQYPW and LRSPGD (reference sequence). V lost 3 bases to trimming and J lost 2 bases; unmatched junction nucleotides: 6. The CDR3 protein is CTCSAFRGLTYNSPLYF. The sequenced part of the CDR3 DNA is TGCACCTGCAGTGCGTTCAGGGGGCTAACCTATAATTCGCCC.

This clone was found a few times. Any gene name here is a mouse gene name. The missing CDR3 end, 4 residues past where the read stops, is filled in from the germline J gene. The chain links TRBV29 to TRBJ2-1, with 7 bases matching TRBD1. The CDR3 loop spans 14 amino acids. The ends lost 7 bases at V and 1 base at J; junction bases unmatched: 4. CDR1 is MSHET and CDR2 is SYDVDS in the germline V gene. CDR3 DNA, as far as it was read: TGTGCTAGCACTCAGACAGGGAACTATGCT. Its protein is CASTQTGNYA. The CDR3 as a whole reads CASTQTGNYAEQFF.

Comment on this clone: Gene names and germline match the mouse. The CDR3 goes on 4 residues after the read ends, and that part is filled in from the germline J gene. The V gene is TRBV13-2, the J gene TRBJ2-1; maybe TRBD1 (6 bases). In germline, CDR1 is NNHNN, CDR2 SYGAGS (reference sequence). CDR3 length: 13 residues. Between the trimmed V and J ends, which lost 0 bases and 6 bases, there was a span of 7 bases. The CDR3 bases that were read are TGTGCCAGCGGTGATGCAGGGGCTGCT. Its translation: CASGDAGAA. In full, the CDR3 is CASGDAGAAEQFF.

On this clone itself: Being one base from a much bigger clone, this may be a read error. Gene names denote mouse genes. Sequencing ends 4 residues short of the CDR3 end; the germline J gene provides the rest. Other DNA sequences in the same sample also yield this CDR3. The chain has TRBV19 and TRBJ1-1, with a weak D call TRBD1 (5 bases). The V end lost 5 bases, the J end lost 0 bases, and 8 bases lay between the germline ends. This CDR3 spans 13 amino acids. Germline V CDR1 and CDR2: FNHDT, SITEND (reference sequence). The CDR3 bases that were read are TGTGCCAGCAGAGACAGTGCAAACACA. Translating gives CASRDSANT. The full CDR3 protein reads CASRDSANTEVFF.

Notes on this clone: The genes and germline here are from mouse. Read coverage stops 4 residues before the CDR3 terminus; the germline J gene supplies the remainder. Other DNA variants within this sample encode the same CDR3. The J gene is TRBJ2-5, the V gene TRBV19; D is perhaps TRBD1 (6 bases). V was pared by 2 bases and J by 3 bases, with 10 bases between. This CDR3 contains 14 residues. From germline, CDR1 is FNHDT and CDR2 SITEND (reference sequence). CDR3 in amino acids: CASSIADRQDTQYF. The CDR3 bases that were read are TGTGCCAGCAGTATCGCGGACAGACAAGAC.

With regard to this clone: The genes are named according to mouse. The CDR3 end lies 4 residues beyond the end of the read and is filled in from the germline J gene. This chain uses TRBV5 with TRBJ2-5, with 14 bases lining up with TRBD2. CDR1 is LGHNA and CDR2 is YNLKQL in the germline V gene (reference sequence). This CDR3 is 17 amino acids long. Partial CDR3 DNA: TGTGCCAGCAGCCTTGGGACTGGGGGGGCGAGCGGAGAC. Its translation is CASSLGTGGASGD. The whole CDR3 sequence reads CASSLGTGGASGDTQYF.

Note on this clone: The listed genes are named as in mouse. Read data end 3 residues before the CDR3 end; the end is taken from the germline J gene. V gene TRBV13-3 combines with J gene TRBJ1-6; 7 positions match TRBD1. TRBJ1-6 is flagged as an ORF with uncertain function. The CDR3 contains 15 residues. The germline V gene encodes CDR1 NNHDY and CDR2 SYVADS. The J segment lost 4 bases and the V segment lost 1 base, leaving 2 bases of the junction unmatched. The sequenced part of the CDR3 DNA is TGTGCCAGCAGTGATTGGGGACAGTATAATTCGCCC. Its translation: CASSDWGQYNSP. From start to end, the CDR3 is CASSDWGQYNSPLYF.

On this clone itself: Gene names and germline match the mouse. CDR3 DNA (partial): TGTGCCAGCGGTGAAAACAGGGCCGAC. Translated, it gives CASGENRAD. The full-length CDR3 reads as CASGENRADTQYF. J is TRBJ2-5 and V is TRBV13-2; TRBD1 is a possible D gene (6 bases). The CDR3 goes on 4 residues after the read ends, and that part is filled in from the germline J gene. Germline V gene data show CDR1 as NNHNN and CDR2 as SYGAGS (reference sequence). This CDR3 is built from 13 residues.

This clone has a handful of counts. The gene names here belong to mouse. The CDR3 goes on 4 residues after the read ends, and that part is filled in from the germline J gene. The V gene is TRBV12-2, the J gene TRBJ1-2; D is possibly TRBD1 (5 bases). The length of the CDR3 is 14 residues. Per germline, CDR1 SGHLS and CDR2 HYDKME. V dropped 0 bases and J dropped 3 bases, with 10 bases sitting between them. The CDR3 bases that were read are TGTGCCAGCTCTCTCGTAGCCAGGGACTCC. Translated: CASSLVARDS. The whole CDR3 protein is CASSLVARDSDYTF.

This clone was seen a handful of times. Gene names follow the mouse nomenclature. The DNA ends 4 residues before the CDR3 does, and the rest of the CDR3 is filled in from the germline J gene. The rearrangement uses TRBV1 and TRBJ2-5, with TRBD2 matching over 8 bases. Trimming removed 3 bases from V and 2 bases from J; junction bases left unmatched: 4. Germline assignment: CDR1 NSQYPW and CDR2 LRSPGD (reference sequence). CDR3 length: 15 amino acids. The sequenced CDR3 bases are TGCACCTGCAGTGCCCCTGGGGGGACCCAAGAC. Protein sequence: CTCSAPGGTQD. The full CDR3 is CTCSAPGGTQDTQYF.

This clone has a handful of counts. Gene and germline names: mouse. The read halts 4 residues ahead of the CDR3 end, with the missing end drawn from the germline J gene. The chain couples TRBV19 to TRBJ1-2; 10 nucleotides align to TRBD1. Per the germline V gene, CDR1 is FNHDT and CDR2 is SITEND (reference sequence). The ends lost 4 bases at V and 4 bases at J; junction bases unmatched: 4. The CDR3 extends over 14 amino acids. Partial CDR3 DNA: TGTGCCAGCAGTTCGACAGGGGGCGGCTCC. It codes for CASSSTGGGS. The CDR3, in full, reads CASSSTGGGSDYTF.

Note on this clone: All gene names here are mouse names. The sequenced fragment ends 3 residues before the CDR3 boundary, so the rest is inferred from the germline J gene. This chain uses TRBV13-2 with TRBJ1-6; D unresolved. Being an ORF, TRBJ1-6 has a function that is uncertain. The CDR3 spans 12 residues. Trimming removed 3 bases at V and 6 bases at J, with 4 bases between. Germline CDR1 NNHNN, CDR2 SYGAGS (reference sequence). CDR3 bases read: TGTGCCAGCGGTGTGGGTAATTCGCCC. Translated: CASGVGNSP. Given in full, the CDR3 is CASGVGNSPLYF.

Remarks on this clone: Genes and germline are mouse. Coverage ceases 4 residues before the CDR3 finishes, and the germline J gene fills in the end. This rearrangement joins TRBV13-3 to TRBJ1-2; 9 nucleotides agree with TRBD1. Germline CDR1 NNHDY, CDR2 SYVADS. V was pared by 2 bases and J by 4 bases, with 3 bases of the junction left unmatched. The CDR3 runs 14 residues. CDR3 bases read: TGTGCCAGCAGTGAACAGGGGGCGGTCTCC. This codes for CASSEQGAVS. The full CDR3 protein is CASSEQGAVSDYTF.

Remarks on this clone: Mouse names are used for the genes. The sequenced fragment ends 4 residues before the CDR3 boundary, so the rest is inferred from the germline J gene. The chain uses TRBV13-1 and TRBJ2-5; 9 positions agree with TRBD1. Germline-derived CDR1 and CDR2 are NSHNY and SYGAGN. This CDR3 comprises 15 residues. CDR3 residues: CASSDTGTGIDTQYF. The sequenced part of the CDR3 DNA is TGTGCCAGCAGTGATACCGGGACAGGGATAGAC.

Worth noting for this clone: Each gene name is a mouse one. The read terminates 4 residues before the CDR3 end, so the remaining end is supplied by the germline J gene. The chain combines TRBV5 with TRBJ2-7; TRBD2 matches 8 bases. CDR1 is LGHNA and CDR2 is YNLKQL in the germline V gene (reference sequence). This CDR3 has 14 amino acids. The DNA read from the CDR3 is TGTGCCAGCAGCCAGCGGGACTGGCGTTAT. This encodes CASSQRDWRY. The full CDR3 protein reads CASSQRDWRYEQYF.

About this clone itself: The gene symbols are mouse symbols. Read sequence stops 4 residues before the CDR3 end, and the germline J gene provides the missing end. The chain employs TRBV13-3 and TRBJ2-1, with 14 bases aligning to TRBD2. The V and J ends lost 8 bases and 6 bases, in that order; junction bases with no gene match: 4. Germline V CDR1 and CDR2: NNHDY, SYVADS. The CDR3 sequence is 14 residues long. CDR3 sequence reads: CARGLGGHGAEQFF. CDR3 bases read: TGTGCCAGGGGACTGGGGGGGCATGGTGCT.